This is a list of T cell receptor beta chains from one sample in a study of T cells expressing NK-cell markers. TCRdb processed the 5' RACE reads again and assigns one entry to each CDR3 protein, with no DNA. The table gives about 550,000 distinct CDR3 sequences; the top ten clones make up roughly 3.4% of it. The sequencing input was blood T cells: a sorted CD56 or NKG2C T cell subset, CD4+ or CD8+ T cells, or bulk PBMC T cells (not recorded which). These receptors all come from a man younger than 35 in good health. CDR3s include the opening cysteine and the closing phenylalanine or tryptophan.

>15|TRBJ2-7|TRBV7-9
CASSDPVQRSYEQYF
>18|TRBJ2-7|TRBV11-2
CASSIYLFSGQGTYEQYF
>12|TRBJ2-3|TRBV19
CASSTTSGKQYF
>15|TRBJ2-3|TRBV11-2
CASTDGGLRTDTQYF
>17|TRBJ2-7|TRBV4-2
CASSQDPMSGRTGEQYF
>16|TRBJ2-2|TRBV15
CATSRDGPGFTGELFF
>15|TRBJ2-5|TRBV10-2
CASSESGTKQETQYF
>14|TRBJ1-2|TRBV20-1
CSAPEGADNYGYTF
>15|TRBJ2-5|TRBV7-6
CASSLNLGQQETQYF
>13|TRBJ1-1|TRBV3-1
CASSQDHIRAAFF
>16|TRBJ2-2|TRBV7-9
CASSFYRTSHTGELFF
>15|TRBJ2-5|TRBV2
CASSEHGTGVETQYF
>18|TRBJ2-1|TRBV5-1
CASSSPLSRADSYNEQFF
>15|TRBJ2-7|TRBV11-2
CASSPQGREFYEQYF
>16|TRBJ2-1|TRBV12-3/TRBV12-4
CASSLMRGLGSNEQFF
>14|TRBJ1-4|TRBV6-5
CASSYLGQNEKLFF
>17|TRBJ2-5|TRBV7-9
CASSPGQAPLYQETQYF
>12|TRBJ2-3|TRBV6-2/TRBV6-3
CASSYDTDTQYF
>18|TRBJ2-3|TRBV29-1
CSVEARRWASGSTDTQYF
>16|TRBJ2-1|TRBV20-1
CSARETSGRLWDEQFF
>15|TRBJ2-3|TRBV5-1
CASSLEVGTQDTQYF
>16|TRBJ2-7|TRBV5-1
CASSLGLAGPTYEQYF
>18|TRBJ2-2|TRBV12-3/TRBV12-4
CASSLGGLAGGSTGELFF
>15|TRBJ2-1|TRBV6-5
CASSYPGVSYNEQFF
>14|TRBJ2-1|TRBV21-1
CASSKGRGRNEQFF
>17|TRBJ2-4|TRBV19
CASSIGQGAGAKNIQYF
>12|TRBJ1-2|TRBV7-2
CASSSGSYGYTF